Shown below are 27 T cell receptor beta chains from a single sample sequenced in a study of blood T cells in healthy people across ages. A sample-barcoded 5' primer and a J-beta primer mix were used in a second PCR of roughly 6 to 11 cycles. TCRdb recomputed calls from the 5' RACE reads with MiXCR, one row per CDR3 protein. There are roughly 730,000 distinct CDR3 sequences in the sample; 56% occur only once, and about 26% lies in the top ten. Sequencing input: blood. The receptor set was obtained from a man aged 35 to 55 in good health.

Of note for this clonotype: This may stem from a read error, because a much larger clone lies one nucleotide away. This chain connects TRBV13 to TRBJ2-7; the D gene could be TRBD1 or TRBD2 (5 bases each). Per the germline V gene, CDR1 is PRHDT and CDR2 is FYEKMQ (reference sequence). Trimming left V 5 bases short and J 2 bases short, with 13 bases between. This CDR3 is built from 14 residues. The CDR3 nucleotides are TGTGCCAGCAGCGTAGAGAGGGGAACCTACGAGCAGTACTTC. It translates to CASSVERGTYEQYF.

The DNA for the CDR3 is TGTGCCAGCAGTTACGGTAGACTAGCGGGAAGCACAGATACGCAGTATTTT. It is translated as CASSYGRLAGSTDTQYF. The chain links TRBV6-2 or TRBV6-3 to TRBJ2-3; 11 bases map to TRBD2. The CDR3 is 17 residues long. CDR1 is MNHEY, CDR2 SVGEGT, per germline. V lost 2 bases to trimming and J lost 0 bases; unmatched junction nucleotides: 4.

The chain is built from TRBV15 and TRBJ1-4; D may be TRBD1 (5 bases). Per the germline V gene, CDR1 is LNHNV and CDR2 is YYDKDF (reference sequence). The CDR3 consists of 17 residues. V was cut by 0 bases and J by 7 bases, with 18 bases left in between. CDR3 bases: TGTGCCACCAGCAGAGAACCCCCCCCCAGGGTCGGTGAAAAACTGTTTTTT. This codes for CATSREPPPRVGEKLFF.

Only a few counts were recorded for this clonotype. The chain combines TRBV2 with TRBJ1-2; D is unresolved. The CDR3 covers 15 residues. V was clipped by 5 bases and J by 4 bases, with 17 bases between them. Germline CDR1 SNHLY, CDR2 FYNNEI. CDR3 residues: CASSIRETPIYGYTF. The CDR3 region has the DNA TGTGCCAGCAGTATCCGGGAAACTCCGATCTATGGCTACACCTTC.

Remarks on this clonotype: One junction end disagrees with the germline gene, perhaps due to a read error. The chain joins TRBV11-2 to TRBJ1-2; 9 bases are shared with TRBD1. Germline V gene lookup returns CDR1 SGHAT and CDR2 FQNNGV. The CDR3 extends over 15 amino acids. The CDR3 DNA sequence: TGTGCCAGCAGTTTAGATCTTACAGGGGGCCATGGCTACACCTTC. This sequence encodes CASSLDLTGGHGYTF.

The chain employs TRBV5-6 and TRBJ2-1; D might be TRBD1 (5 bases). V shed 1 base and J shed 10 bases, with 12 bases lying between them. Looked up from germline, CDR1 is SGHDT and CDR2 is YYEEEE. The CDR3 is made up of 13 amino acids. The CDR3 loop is CASSLRGRVEQFF. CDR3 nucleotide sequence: TGTGCCAGCAGCTTGCGAGGCAGGGTGGAGCAGTTCTTC.

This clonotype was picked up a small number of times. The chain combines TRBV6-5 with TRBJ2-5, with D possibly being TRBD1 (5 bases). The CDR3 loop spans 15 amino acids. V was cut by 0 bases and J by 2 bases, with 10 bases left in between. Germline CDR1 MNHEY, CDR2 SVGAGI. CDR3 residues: CASSYSGRAQETQYF. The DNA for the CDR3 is TGTGCCAGCAGTTACTCGGGCAGGGCGCAAGAGACCCAGTACTTC.

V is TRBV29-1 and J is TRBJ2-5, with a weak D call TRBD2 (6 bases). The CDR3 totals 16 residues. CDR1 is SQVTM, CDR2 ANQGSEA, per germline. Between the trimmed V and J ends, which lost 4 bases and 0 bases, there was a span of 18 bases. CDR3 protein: CSVGERLASYQETQYF. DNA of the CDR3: TGCAGCGTTGGGGAAAGGCTAGCGAGCTACCAAGAGACCCAGTACTTC. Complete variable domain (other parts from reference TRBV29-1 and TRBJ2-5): SAVISQKPSRDICQRGTSLTIQCQVDSQVTMMFWYRQQPGQSLTLIATANQGSEATYESGFVIDKFPISRPNLTFSTLTVSNMSPEDSSIYLCSVGERLASYQETQYFGPGTRLLVL.

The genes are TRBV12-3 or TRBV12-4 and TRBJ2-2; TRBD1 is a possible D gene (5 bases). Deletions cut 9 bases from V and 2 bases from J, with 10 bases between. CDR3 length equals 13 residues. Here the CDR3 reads CASGALNTGELFF. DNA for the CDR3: TGTGCCAGTGGGGCGCTAAACACCGGGGAGCTGTTTTTT.

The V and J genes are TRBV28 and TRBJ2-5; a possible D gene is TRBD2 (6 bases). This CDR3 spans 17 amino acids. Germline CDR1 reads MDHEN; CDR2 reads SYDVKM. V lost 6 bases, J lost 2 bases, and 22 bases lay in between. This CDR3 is CASSAEGSPGRQETQYF. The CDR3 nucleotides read TGTGCCAGCAGCGCGGAGGGGTCTCCCGGTAGACAAGAGACCCAGTACTTC.

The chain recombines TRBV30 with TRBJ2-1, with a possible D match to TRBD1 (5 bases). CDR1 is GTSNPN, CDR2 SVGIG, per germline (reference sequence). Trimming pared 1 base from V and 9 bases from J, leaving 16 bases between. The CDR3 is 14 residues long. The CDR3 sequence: CAWSALGLVGEQFF. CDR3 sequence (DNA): TGTGCCTGGAGTGCCCTGGGGCTAGTCGGTGAGCAGTTCTTC.

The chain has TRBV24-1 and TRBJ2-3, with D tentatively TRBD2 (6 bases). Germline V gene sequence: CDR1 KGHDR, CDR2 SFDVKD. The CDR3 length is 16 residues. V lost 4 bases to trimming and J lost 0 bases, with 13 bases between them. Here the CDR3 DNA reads TGTGCCACCAGTGACCCAGGGACTCCCAGCACAGATACGCAGTATTTT. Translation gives CATSDPGTPSTDTQYF.

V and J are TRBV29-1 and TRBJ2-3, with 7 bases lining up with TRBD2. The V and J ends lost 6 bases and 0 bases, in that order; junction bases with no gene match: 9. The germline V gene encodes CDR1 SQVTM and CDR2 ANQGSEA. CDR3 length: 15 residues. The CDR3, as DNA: TGCAGCGTCACTAAACCTAGCGGAAGCACAGATACGCAGTATTTT. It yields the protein CSVTKPSGSTDTQYF.

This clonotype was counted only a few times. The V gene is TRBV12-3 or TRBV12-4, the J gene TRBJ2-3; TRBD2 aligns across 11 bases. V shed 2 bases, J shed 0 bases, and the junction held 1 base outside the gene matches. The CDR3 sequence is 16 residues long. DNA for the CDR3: TGTGCCAGCAGTTTACCTAGCGGGGGGAGCACAGATACGCAGTATTTT. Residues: CASSLPSGGSTDTQYF.

The CDR3 nucleotides read TGTGCCAGCAGCCTAGGGGCAGGGGTCTACAATGAGCAGTTCTTC. It encodes CASSLGAGVYNEQFF. The chain joins TRBV27 to TRBJ2-1; the D gene is possibly TRBD1 (6 bases). Trimming cost V 6 bases and J 3 bases, with 15 bases left between them. The CDR3 is 15 amino acids. CDR1 MNHEY and CDR2 SMNVEV come from the germline V gene (reference sequence).

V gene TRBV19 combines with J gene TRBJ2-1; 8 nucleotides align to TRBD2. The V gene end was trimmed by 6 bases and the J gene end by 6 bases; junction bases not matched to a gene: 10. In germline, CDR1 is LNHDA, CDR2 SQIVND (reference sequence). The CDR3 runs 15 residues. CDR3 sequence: CASSLQAGVTNEQFF. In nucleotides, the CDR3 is TGTGCCAGTAGCCTCCAAGCGGGAGTTACCAATGAGCAGTTCTTC.

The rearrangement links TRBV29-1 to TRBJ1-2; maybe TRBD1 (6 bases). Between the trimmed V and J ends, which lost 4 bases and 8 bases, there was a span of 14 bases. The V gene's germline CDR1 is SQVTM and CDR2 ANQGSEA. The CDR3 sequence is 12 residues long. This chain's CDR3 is CSVGYREDGYTF. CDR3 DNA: TGCAGCGTTGGGTACAGGGAAGACGGCTACACCTTC. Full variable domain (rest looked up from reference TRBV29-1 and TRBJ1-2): SAVISQKPSRDICQRGTSLTIQCQVDSQVTMMFWYRQQPGQSLTLIATANQGSEATYESGFVIDKFPISRPNLTFSTLTVSNMSPEDSSIYLCSVGYREDGYTFGSGTRLTVV.

In nucleotides, the CDR3 is TGTGCCAGCAGTTTGGGACAGTGGACCGGGGAGCTGTTTTTT. Translation: CASSLGQWTGELFF. V is TRBV28 and J is TRBJ2-2; TRBD1 matches at 7 bases. The trim removed 3 bases at V and 5 bases at J, leaving 3 bases unmatched. There are 14 residues in the CDR3. In germline, CDR1 is MDHEN, CDR2 SYDVKM. Full variable domain (remainder filled in from reference TRBV28 and TRBJ2-2): DVKVTQSSRYLVKRTGEKVFLECVQDMDHENMFWYRQDPGLGLRLIYFSYDVKMKEKGDIPEGYSVSREKKERFSLILESASTNQTSMYLCASSLGQWTGELFFGEGSRLTVL.

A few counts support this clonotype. CDR3 sequence: CASSFGEIGNYGYTF. In DNA form, the CDR3 reads TGTGCCAGCAGTTTTGGGGAGATCGGAAACTATGGCTACACCTTC. This sequence joins TRBV12-3 or TRBV12-4 and TRBJ1-2; D gene unclear. The CDR3 covers 15 residues. The V end was cut by 3 bases, the J end by 2 bases, with 13 bases between.

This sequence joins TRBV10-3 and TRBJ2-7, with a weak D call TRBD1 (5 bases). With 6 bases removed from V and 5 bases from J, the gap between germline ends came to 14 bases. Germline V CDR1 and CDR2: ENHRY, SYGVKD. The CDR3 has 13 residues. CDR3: CAIRPGKMDEQYF. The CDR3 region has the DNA TGTGCCATCAGGCCAGGGAAGATGGACGAGCAGTACTTC.

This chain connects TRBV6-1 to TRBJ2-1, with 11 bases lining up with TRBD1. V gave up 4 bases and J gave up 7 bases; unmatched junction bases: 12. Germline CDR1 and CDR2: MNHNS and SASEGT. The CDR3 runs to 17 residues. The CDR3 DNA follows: TGTGCCAGCAGTGTAGAAATTTGGACAGGGGGCAGAAATGAGCAGTTCTTC. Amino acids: CASSVEIWTGGRNEQFF.

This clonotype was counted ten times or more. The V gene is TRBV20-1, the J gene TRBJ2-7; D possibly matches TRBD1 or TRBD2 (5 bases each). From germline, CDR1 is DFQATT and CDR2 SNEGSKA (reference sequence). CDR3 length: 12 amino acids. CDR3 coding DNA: TGCAGCACGAGGGGCCGTCTCGACGAGCAGTACTTC. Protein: CSTRGRLDEQYF.

The chain's CDR3 is CASSLLGGEHTEAFF. The DNA for the CDR3 is TGCGCCAGCAGCTTATTAGGGGGGGAGCACACTGAAGCTTTCTTT. This chain uses TRBV5-1 with TRBJ1-1, with a possible D match to TRBD1 (6 bases). Germline V gives CDR1 SGHRS, CDR2 YFSETQ. The V gene lost 2 bases and the J gene lost 3 bases, with 14 bases spanning the gap. This CDR3 spans 15 amino acids.

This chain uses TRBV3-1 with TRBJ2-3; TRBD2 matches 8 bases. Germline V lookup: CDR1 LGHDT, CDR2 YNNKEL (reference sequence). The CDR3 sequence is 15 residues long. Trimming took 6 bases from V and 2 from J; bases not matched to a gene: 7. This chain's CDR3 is CASSRAGVDTDTQYF. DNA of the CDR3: TGTGCCAGCAGTCGAGCGGGGGTTGACACAGATACGCAGTATTTT.

In DNA, the CDR3 is TGTGCCAGCAGCTTAGGCCCAGTTGGGGGCTACGAGCAGTACTTC. As protein: CASSLGPVGGYEQYF. The chain uses TRBV11-2 and TRBJ2-7; D might be TRBD1 or TRBD2, each matching 5 bases. CDR3 length equals 15 residues. In germline, CDR1 is SGHAT, CDR2 FQNNGV. The V and J ends lost 1 base and 3 bases respectively, with 13 bases between them.

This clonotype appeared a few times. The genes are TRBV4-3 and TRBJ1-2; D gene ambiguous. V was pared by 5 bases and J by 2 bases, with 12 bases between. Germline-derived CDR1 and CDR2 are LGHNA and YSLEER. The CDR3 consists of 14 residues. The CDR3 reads CASSGELQNYGYTF. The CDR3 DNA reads TGCGCCAGCAGCGGCGAGTTGCAGAACTATGGCTACACCTTC.

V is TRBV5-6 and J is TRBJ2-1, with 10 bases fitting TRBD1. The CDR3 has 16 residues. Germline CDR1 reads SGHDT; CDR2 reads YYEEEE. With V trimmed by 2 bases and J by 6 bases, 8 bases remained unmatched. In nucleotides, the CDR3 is TGTGCCAGCAGCTTCCCGGGACAGGGGATGGCCAATGAGCAGTTCTTC. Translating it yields CASSFPGQGMANEQFF.